This T cell receptor beta chain was captured by sequencing in a study of Tregs in tolerant kidney transplant recipients. Points from the study as a whole: The most relevant donor-specific Treg TCRbeta repertoire apparently came from expansion with activated donor B cells. Biological reproducibility was not directly addressed in this study.

The CDR3 has 14 amino acids. Trimming shortened V by 5 bases and J by 0 bases, and 8 bases separated the two germline ends. Germline CDR1 and CDR2: LNHDA and SQIVND (reference sequence). Thawed PBMCs were FACS-sorted into unstimulated CD4+CD25+CD127- regulatory T cells, CD4+CD25- non-regulatory cells, CD4 and CD8 cells. Sequencing used immunoSEQ multiplex PCR; TCRdb keeps in-frame clones, though not all of them. Of about 240,000 clones detected, 80% to 85% appear once; the ten largest clones hold 0.5% to 0.65%. Worth noting for this clone: No antigen is known for it.

The receptor was derived from a human donor in good health. The chain joins TRBV19 to TRBJ1-5; D unclear. Material for sequencing was CD4+ T cells from blood. The CDR3 is CASSGSYSNQPQHF. The CDR3 DNA follows: TGTGCCAGTAGTGGGTCCTATAGCAATCAGCCCCAGCATTTT.